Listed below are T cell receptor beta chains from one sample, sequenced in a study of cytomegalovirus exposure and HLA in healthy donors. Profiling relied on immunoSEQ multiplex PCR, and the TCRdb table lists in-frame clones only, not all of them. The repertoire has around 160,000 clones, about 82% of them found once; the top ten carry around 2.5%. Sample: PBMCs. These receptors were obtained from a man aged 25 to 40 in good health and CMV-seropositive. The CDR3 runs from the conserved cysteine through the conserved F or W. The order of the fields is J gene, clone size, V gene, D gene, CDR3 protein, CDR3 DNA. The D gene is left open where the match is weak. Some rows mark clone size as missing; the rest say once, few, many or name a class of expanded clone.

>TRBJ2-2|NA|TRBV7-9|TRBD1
CASRAYGQGYTGELFF
TGTGCCAGCAGAGCATACGGACAGGGATACACCGGGGAGCTGTTTTTT
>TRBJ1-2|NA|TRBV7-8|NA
CASSLTDYGYTF
TGTGCCAGCAGTCTAACCGACTATGGCTACACCTTC
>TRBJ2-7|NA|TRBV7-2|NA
CASSPGPRGYEQYF
TGTGCCAGCAGCCCTGGACCCAGAGGGTACGAGCAGTACTTC
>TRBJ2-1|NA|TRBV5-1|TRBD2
CARLTSGGPYNEQFF
TGCGCCAGACTGACTAGCGGGGGGCCCTACAATGAGCAGTTCTTC
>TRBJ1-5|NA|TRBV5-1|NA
CASSLEAGWQPQHF
TGCGCCAGCAGCTTGGAGGCAGGGTGGCAGCCCCAGCATTTT
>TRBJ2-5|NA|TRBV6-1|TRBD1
CATIDRGQETQYF
TGTGCCACCATAGACAGGGGGCAAGAGACCCAGTACTTC
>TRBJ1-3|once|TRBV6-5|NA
CASSPGRGNTIYF
TGTGCCAGCAGTCCAGGGAGGGGAAACACCATATATTTT
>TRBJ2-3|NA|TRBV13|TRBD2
CASSLGGLAGTDTQYF
TGTGCCAGCAGCTTAGGGGGACTAGCGGGGACAGATACGCAGTATTTT
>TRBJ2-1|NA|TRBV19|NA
CASSIVGVGGYNEQFF
TGTGCCAGTAGTATCGTAGGGGTGGGGGGCTACAATGAGCAGTTCTTC
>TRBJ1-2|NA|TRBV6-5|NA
CASSYSMVGRGYTF
TGTGCCAGCAGTTACTCGATGGTGGGGAGGGGCTACACCTTC
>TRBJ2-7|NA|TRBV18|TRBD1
CASSPGTGTYEQYF
TGTGCCAGCTCACCCGGGACAGGGACTTACGAGCAGTACTTC
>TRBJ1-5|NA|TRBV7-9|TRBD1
CASSTGDRSTIRPQHF
TGTGCCAGCAGCACGGGGGACAGGAGCACTATCAGGCCCCAGCATTTT
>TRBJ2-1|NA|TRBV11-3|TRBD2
CASSSLAGGAPYNEQFF
TGTGCCAGCAGCTCCTTAGCGGGGGGGGCCCCCTACAATGAGCAGTTCTTC
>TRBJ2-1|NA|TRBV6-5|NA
CASSHESGGPNEQFF
TGTGCCAGCAGTCACGAGTCGGGGGGCCCCAATGAGCAGTTCTTC
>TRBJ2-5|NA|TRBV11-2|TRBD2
CASSLTRLAGQETQYF
TGTGCCAGCAGCTTAACCAGGCTAGCGGGCCAAGAGACCCAGTACTTC
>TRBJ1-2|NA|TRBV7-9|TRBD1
CASRPQGAGGYTF
TGTGCCAGCAGACCACAGGGGGCAGGGGGCTACACCTTC
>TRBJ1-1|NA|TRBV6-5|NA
CASSYSYGQEAFF
TGTGCCAGCAGTTACTCGTATGGGCAGGAAGCTTTCTTT
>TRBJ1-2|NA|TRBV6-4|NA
CASSSGSYGYTF
TGTGCCAGCAGTTCGGGGAGCTATGGCTACACCTTC
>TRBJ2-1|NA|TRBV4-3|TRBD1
CASSQDRGGPGNEQFF
TGCGCCAGCAGCCAAGATAGAGGGGGCCCAGGTAATGAGCAGTTCTTC
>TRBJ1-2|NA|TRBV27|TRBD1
CASSFLGTDTLGYTF
TGTGCCAGCAGTTTCCTCGGGACAGACACCCTTGGCTACACCTTC
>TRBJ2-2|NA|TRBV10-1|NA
CASSAGAGELFF
TGCGCCAGCAGTGCAGGGGCCGGGGAGCTGTTTTTT
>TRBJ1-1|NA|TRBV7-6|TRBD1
CASSRDRGNTEAFF
TGTGCCAGCAGCCGGGACAGGGGGAACACTGAAGCTTTCTTT
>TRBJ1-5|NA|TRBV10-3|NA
CAISEWDKSSNQPQHF
TGTGCCATCAGTGAATGGGACAAATCTAGCAATCAGCCCCAGCATTTT
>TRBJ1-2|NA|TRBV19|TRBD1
CASSIGQGGGYTF
TGTGCCAGTAGTATAGGACAGGGGGGCGGCTACACCTTC
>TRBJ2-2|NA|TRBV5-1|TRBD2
CASSLGTSGRNTGELFF
TGCGCCAGCAGCTTGGGCACTAGCGGGAGGAACACCGGGGAGCTGTTTTTT
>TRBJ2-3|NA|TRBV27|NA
CASSPYRVGTDTQYF
TGTGCCAGCAGTCCGTACAGGGTAGGTACAGATACGCAGTATTTT
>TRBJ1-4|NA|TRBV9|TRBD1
CASSEGAGLSEKLFF
TGTGCCAGCAGCGAGGGGGCCGGGCTAAGCGAAAAACTGTTTTTT
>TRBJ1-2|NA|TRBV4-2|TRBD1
CASSQVYQGAQYGYTF
TGTGCCAGCAGCCAAGTATACCAGGGGGCGCAGTATGGCTACACCTTC
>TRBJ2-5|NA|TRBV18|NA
CASSDGGLETQYF
TGTGCCAGCTCGGATGGAGGTCTGGAGACCCAGTACTTC
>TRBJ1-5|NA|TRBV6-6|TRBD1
CASSYIGQGNQPQHF
TGTGCCAGCAGTTACATCGGACAGGGGAATCAGCCCCAGCATTTT
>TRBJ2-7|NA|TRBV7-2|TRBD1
CASSIWTGGDNYEQYF
TGTGCCAGCAGCATCTGGACAGGGGGAGACAATTACGAGCAGTACTTC
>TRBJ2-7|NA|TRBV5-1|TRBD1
CASSLGFGQGSYEQYF
TGCGCCAGCAGCTTGGGGTTCGGACAGGGCTCCTACGAGCAGTACTTC
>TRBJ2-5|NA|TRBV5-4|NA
CASSQALNQETQYF
TGTGCCAGCAGCCAGGCCTTAAACCAAGAGACCCAGTACTTC
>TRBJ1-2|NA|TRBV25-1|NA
CASSEAAGSYGYTF
TGTGCCAGCAGTGAGGCGGCTGGCAGCTATGGCTACACCTTC
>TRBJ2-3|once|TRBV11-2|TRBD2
CASSGGLAGGRGDTQYF
TGTGCCAGCAGCGGCGGACTAGCGGGGGGGCGTGGAGATACGCAGTATTTT
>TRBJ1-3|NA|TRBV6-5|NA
CASSPGGSGNTIYF
TGTGCCAGCAGCCCCGGGGGCTCTGGAAACACCATATATTTT
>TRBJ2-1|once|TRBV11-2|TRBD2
CASSLLAGGAYNEQFF
TGTGCCAGCAGCTTATTAGCGGGGGGGGCGTACAATGAGCAGTTCTTC
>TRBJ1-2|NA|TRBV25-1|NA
CASSGRGGANYGYTF
TGTGCCAGCAGTGGGAGAGGGGGGGCAAACTATGGCTACACCTTC
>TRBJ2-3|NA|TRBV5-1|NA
CASSHLVSRNTDTQYF
TGCGCCAGCAGCCACCTTGTATCGAGAAACACAGATACGCAGTATTTT
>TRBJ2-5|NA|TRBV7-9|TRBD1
CASSGRQGYGGTQYF
TGTGCCAGCAGCGGAAGACAGGGCTACGGCGGGACCCAGTACTTC
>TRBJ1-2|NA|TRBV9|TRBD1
CASSTWTGTYGYTF
TGTGCCAGCAGCACCTGGACAGGTACTTATGGCTACACCTTC
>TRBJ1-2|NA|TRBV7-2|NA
CASSFNPRTANYGYTF
TGTGCCAGCAGCTTCAACCCACGGACAGCAAACTATGGCTACACCTTC
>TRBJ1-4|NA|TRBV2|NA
CASSVWGEKLFF
TGTGCCAGCAGTGTATGGGGCGAAAAACTGTTTTTT
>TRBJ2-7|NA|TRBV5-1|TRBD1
CASSLATGVGYEQYF
TGCGCCAGCAGCTTGGCGACAGGGGTAGGGTACGAGCAGTACTTC
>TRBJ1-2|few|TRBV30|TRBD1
CAWSPRQGPNYGYTF
TGTGCCTGGAGTCCTAGACAGGGACCCAACTATGGCTACACCTTC
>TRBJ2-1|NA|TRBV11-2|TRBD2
CASSILAGSYNEQFF
TGTGCCAGCAGCATTTTAGCGGGGAGTTACAATGAGCAGTTCTTC
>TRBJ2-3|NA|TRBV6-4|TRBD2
CASSDSASGGDTQYF
TGTGCCAGCAGTGACTCGGCTAGCGGGGGAGATACGCAGTATTTT
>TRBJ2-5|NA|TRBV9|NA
CASSVGGHEETQYF
TGTGCCAGCAGCGTAGGGGGGCACGAGGAGACCCAGTACTTC